This T cell receptor (beta chain) was recorded in a study of STAT5B mutations in CD4+ large granular lymphocyte leukemia. Clones were read by immunoSEQ multiplex PCR, and TCRdb kept only the in-frame ones, dropping some. The sample includes tens of thousands of clones, 88% of them seen just once. The CDR3 has 14 residues. V lost 5 bases, J lost 12 bases, and 20 bases lay in between. CDR1 and CDR2 (germline): SGHTA, FQGNSA. The chain links TRBV7-2 to TRBJ2-1, with D perhaps TRBD1 (6 bases). The receptor's source is a human donor in good health. Material for sequencing was CD4+ T cells from blood buffy coats. The CDR3 DNA follows: TGTGCCAGCAGCCCCCTAGGGGGTGGGGCAGGGCAGTTCTTC. Amino acid sequence: CASSPLGGGAGQFF.